The clone carrying this TCR beta chain came up a few times. Antigen specificity is unknown. Germline V gene data show CDR1 as MDHEN and CDR2 as SYDVKM. V was clipped by 5 bases and J by 6 bases, with 10 bases between them. There are 12 residues in the CDR3. Clones were sequenced by immunoSEQ multiplex PCR, and TCRdb holds only the in-frame ones, with some missing. This table holds 55,000 to 85,000 clones, 84% found once. The sample belongs to a study of T cell responses to AZD1222 COVID-19 vaccine. Overall study results and limits: Nearly half of spike-specific TCRs reportedly target unmutated variant regions. It was only 6 or 7 AZD1222 recipients who were seropositive at baseline.

The chain uses TRBV28 and TRBJ2-5, with D possibly TRBD1 on 5 matching bases. The clonotype was recovered from an adult in good health. Sequencing was performed on peripheral blood, taken on day 0 of AZD1222 vaccination. The CDR3 coding sequence is TGTGCCAGCAGTATACAGGCCCAGACCCAGTACTTC. Amino acids: CASSIQAQTQYF.